This TCR beta chain appears in the sequencing data of a study of human T cells and chemical hapten exposure. Time point described: pre-sensitization, week 0. Regarding treatment: therapeutic diphenylcyclopropenone sensitization with weekly scalp DPC. From the RACE reads, TCRdb called clonotypes with MiXCR, one entry per CDR3 protein. The sample comprises around 60,000 distinct CDR3 sequences, about 6.7% of which are singletons, and about 1.5% rests with the top ten. The CDR3 has 17 residues. V gave up 5 bases and J gave up 2 bases, with 19 bases separating them. Germline-derived CDR1 and CDR2 are MNHEY and SMNVEV (reference sequence). Study conclusions and caveats: Expanded TCRs produced significantly more large CDR3 similarity clusters than controls did.

Points on this clonotype: Its target is unknown. A read error is possible here, since a much larger clone lies one base away.

This TCR was recovered from a woman under 40 with alopecia areata. Some clones in this sample may be carry-over from other donors' samples. The material sequenced was whole blood, taken in connection with sensitization to the hapten diphenylcyclopropenone (DPC). The V gene is TRBV27, the J gene TRBJ1-3; possible D gene TRBD1, 5 bases. CDR3 in DNA: TGTGCCAGCAGTCCCCACCTCGGGGGATGGGCTGGAAACACCATATATTTT. Its protein product is CASSPHLGGWAGNTIYF.